One and the same sample provided the 10 T cell receptor beta chains below, sequenced in a study of OX40 agonist ivuxolimab in advanced cancers. Measured with immunoSEQ multiplex PCR; TCRdb has only the in-frame clones, and not every one. The top ten clones hold approximately 3.7% of a sample with roughly 70,000 clones, around 85% of them seen once. The specimen comprised CD4+ or CD8+ T cells sorted from blood, sampled in a trial of the OX40 agonist ivuxolimab. The source of these receptors is an adult with an advanced solid tumor such as melanoma, head and neck, liver or kidney cancer.

This chain connects TRBV25-1 to TRBJ2-2; D remains unclear. Deletions cut 2 bases from V and 4 bases from J, with 8 bases between. This CDR3 comprises 14 residues. The germline CDR1 and CDR2 sequences are MGHDK and SYGVNS. The CDR3 region has the DNA TGTGCCAGCAGTGAAAGTATGTCCACCGGGGAGCTGTTTTTT. Amino acid sequence: CASSESMSTGELFF.

The rearrangement uses TRBV4-2 and TRBJ1-4, with a possible D match to TRBD1 (5 bases). This CDR3 has 14 amino acids. The V end was cut by 4 bases, the J end by 3 bases, with 9 bases between. Germline V gene sequence: CDR1 LGHNA, CDR2 YNFKEQ. The CDR3 region is CASSPPGSNEKLFF. DNA for the CDR3: TGTGCCAGCAGCCCCCCAGGGTCTAATGAAAAACTGTTTTTT.

This rearrangement joins TRBV7-2 to TRBJ2-3, with TRBD2 identical over 11 bases. Looked up from germline, CDR1 is SGHTA and CDR2 is FQGNSA. V shed 7 bases and J 4 bases; nucleotides not matched to a gene: 10. The CDR3 loop spans 16 amino acids. The CDR3 spells CASIYSGGAGADTQYF. The CDR3 DNA follows: TGTGCCAGCATCTATAGCGGGGGGGCTGGAGCAGATACGCAGTATTTT.

J is TRBJ2-5 and V is TRBV19; 11 bases map to TRBD2. The J segment lost 4 bases and the V segment lost 3 bases, leaving 7 bases of the junction unmatched. CDR3 length: 16 amino acids. CDR1 and CDR2 (germline): LNHDA, SQIVND (reference sequence). The CDR3 here is CASSILAGGRGETQYF. The DNA for the CDR3 is TGTGCCAGTAGTATCCTAGCGGGGGGTAGGGGAGAGACCCAGTACTTC.

The chain recombines TRBV27 with TRBJ2-1; possible D gene TRBD1, 6 bases. V was shortened by 4 bases and J by 5 bases, with 15 bases between the two germline ends. The CDR3 spans 15 residues. The germline gives CDR1 MNHEY, CDR2 SMNVEV (reference sequence). The CDR3 DNA sequence: TGTGCCAGCAGTTCCTTGAAGAGACAGGACAATGAGCAGTTCTTC. Translating gives CASSSLKRQDNEQFF.

The chain joins TRBV23-1 to TRBJ2-5; 13 nucleotides line up with TRBD2. TRBV23-1 is treated as an ORF (open reading frame) with a function not yet certain. V shed 0 bases, J shed 5 bases, and the junction held 12 bases outside the gene matches. The CDR3 runs to 19 residues. In nucleotides, the CDR3 is TGCGCCAGCAGTCAATCGAAGCAGCGGACTAGCGGGAGTTGTGAGACCCAGTACTTC. Translating it yields CASSQSKQRTSGSCETQYF.

The rearrangement links TRBV7-8 to TRBJ1-5; D gene unclear. Germline values: CDR1 SGHVS, CDR2 FQNEAQ. The ends were cut back, 3 bases at V and 7 bases at J, with 10 bases in the middle. The CDR3 totals 13 residues. CDR3 region: CASSFREDQPQHF. CDR3 bases: TGTGCCAGCAGCTTCAGAGAAGACCAGCCCCAGCATTTT.

This chain joins TRBV7-2 and TRBJ1-6, with no clear D. Germline CDR1 reads SGHTA; CDR2 reads FQGNSA. The V gene lost 1 base and the J gene lost 10 bases, with 5 bases spanning the gap. The CDR3 has 12 amino acids. CDR3 protein: CASSLGLSPLHF. The CDR3 DNA reads TGTGCCAGCAGCTTAGGGTTGTCACCCCTCCACTTT.

The chain is built from TRBV11-2 and TRBJ2-7; D is unclear. Germline lookup yields CDR1 SGHAT and CDR2 FQNNGV. Trimming took off 5 bases at V and 1 base at J, with 3 bases between the two ends. The CDR3 runs to 11 residues. The DNA of the CDR3 is TGTGCCAGCAGCGTTTCCTACGAGCAGTACTTC. Its translation: CASSVSYEQYF.

The chain couples TRBV4-2 to TRBJ2-6; tentatively, D is TRBD1 (5 bases). This CDR3 spans 18 amino acids. V lost 4 bases and J 0 bases, leaving 16 bases between the germline ends. The germline V gene encodes CDR1 LGHNA and CDR2 YNFKEQ. CDR3 in DNA: TGTGCCAGCAGCCCTCGCAGGGAAAGGGTCTCTGGGGCCAACGTCCTGACTTTC. It specifies CASSPRRERVSGANVLTF.